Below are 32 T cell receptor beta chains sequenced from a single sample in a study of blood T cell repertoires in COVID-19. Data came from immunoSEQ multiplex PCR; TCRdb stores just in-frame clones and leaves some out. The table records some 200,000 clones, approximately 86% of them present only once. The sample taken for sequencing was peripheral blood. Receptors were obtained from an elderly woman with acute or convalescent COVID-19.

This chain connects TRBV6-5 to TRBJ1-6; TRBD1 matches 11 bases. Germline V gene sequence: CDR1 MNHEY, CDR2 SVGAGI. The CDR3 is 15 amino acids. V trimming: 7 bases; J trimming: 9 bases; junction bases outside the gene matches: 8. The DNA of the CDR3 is TGTGCCAGCACCTGGACAGGGGGCTTTGGTTCACCCCTCCACTTT. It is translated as CASTWTGGFGSPLHF.

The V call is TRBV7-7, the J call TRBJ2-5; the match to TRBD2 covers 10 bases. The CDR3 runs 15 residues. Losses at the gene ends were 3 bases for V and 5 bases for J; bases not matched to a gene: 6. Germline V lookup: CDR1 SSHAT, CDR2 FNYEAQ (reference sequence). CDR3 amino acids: CASSFSAGGQETQYF. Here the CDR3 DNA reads TGTGCCAGCAGCTTTTCAGCGGGGGGGCAGGAGACCCAGTACTTC.

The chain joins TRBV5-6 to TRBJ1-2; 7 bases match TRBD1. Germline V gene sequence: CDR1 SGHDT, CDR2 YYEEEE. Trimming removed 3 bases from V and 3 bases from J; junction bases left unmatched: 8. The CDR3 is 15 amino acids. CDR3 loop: CASSSPQGFDYGYTF. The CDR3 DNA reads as TGTGCCAGCAGCTCACCACAGGGGTTCGACTATGGCTACACCTTC.

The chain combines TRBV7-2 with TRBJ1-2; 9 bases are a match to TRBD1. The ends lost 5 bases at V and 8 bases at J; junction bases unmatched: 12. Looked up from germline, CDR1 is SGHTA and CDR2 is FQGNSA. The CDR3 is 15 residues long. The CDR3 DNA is TGTGCCAGCAGCCCAGAGGGGGACAGGGTGGGCGGCTACACCTTC. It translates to CASSPEGDRVGGYTF.

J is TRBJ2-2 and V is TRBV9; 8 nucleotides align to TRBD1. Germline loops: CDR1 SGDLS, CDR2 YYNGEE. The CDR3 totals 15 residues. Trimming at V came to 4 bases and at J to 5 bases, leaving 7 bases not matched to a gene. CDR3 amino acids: CASSLRTGKTGELFF. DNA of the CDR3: TGTGCCAGCAGCCTTAGGACAGGGAAAACCGGGGAGCTGTTTTTT.

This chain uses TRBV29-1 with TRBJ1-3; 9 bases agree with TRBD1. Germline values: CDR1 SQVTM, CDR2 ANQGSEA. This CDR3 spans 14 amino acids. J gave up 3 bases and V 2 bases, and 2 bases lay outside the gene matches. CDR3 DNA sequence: TGCAGCGTTGAAACAGGGGGCGTTGGAAACACCATATATTTT. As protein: CSVETGGVGNTIYF.

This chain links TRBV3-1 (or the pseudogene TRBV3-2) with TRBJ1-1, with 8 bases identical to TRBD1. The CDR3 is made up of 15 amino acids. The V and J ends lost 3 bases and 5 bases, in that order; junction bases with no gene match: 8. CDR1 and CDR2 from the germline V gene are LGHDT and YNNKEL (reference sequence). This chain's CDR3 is CASSQAGGVGTEAFF. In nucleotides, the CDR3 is TGTGCCAGCAGCCAGGCAGGGGGCGTAGGGACTGAAGCTTTCTTT.

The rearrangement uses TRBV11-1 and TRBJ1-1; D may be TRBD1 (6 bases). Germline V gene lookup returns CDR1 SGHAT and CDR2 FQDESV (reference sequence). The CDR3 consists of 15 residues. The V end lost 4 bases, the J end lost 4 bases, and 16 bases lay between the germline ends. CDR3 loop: CASSSPDRLGTEAFF. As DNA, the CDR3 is TGTGCCAGCAGCTCCCCCGACAGGCTGGGCACTGAAGCTTTCTTT.

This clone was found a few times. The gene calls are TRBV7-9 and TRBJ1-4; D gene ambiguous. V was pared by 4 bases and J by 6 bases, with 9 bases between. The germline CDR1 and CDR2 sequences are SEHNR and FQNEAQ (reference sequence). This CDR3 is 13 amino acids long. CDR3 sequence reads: CASSSRQDEKLFF. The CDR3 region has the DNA TGTGCCAGCAGCTCCCGGCAGGATGAAAAACTGTTTTTT.

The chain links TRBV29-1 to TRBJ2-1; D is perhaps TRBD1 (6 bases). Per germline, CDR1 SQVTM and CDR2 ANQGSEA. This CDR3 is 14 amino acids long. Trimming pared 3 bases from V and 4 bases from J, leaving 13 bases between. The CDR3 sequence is CSVDPSGQYNEQFF. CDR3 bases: TGCAGCGTTGATCCCAGTGGACAGTACAATGAGCAGTTCTTC.

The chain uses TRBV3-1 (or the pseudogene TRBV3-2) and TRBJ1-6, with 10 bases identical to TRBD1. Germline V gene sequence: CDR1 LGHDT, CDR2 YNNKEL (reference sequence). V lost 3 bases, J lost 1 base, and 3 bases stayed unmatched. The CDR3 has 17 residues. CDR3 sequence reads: CASSHRTGGSYNSPLHF. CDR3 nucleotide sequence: TGTGCCAGCAGCCACCGGACAGGGGGTTCCTATAATTCACCCCTCCACTTT.

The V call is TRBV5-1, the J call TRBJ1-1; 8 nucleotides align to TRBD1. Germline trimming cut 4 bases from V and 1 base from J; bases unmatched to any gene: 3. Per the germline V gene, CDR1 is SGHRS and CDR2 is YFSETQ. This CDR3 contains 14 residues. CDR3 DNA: TGCGCCAGCAGCGATGGGACAGGGAACACTGAAGCTTTCTTT. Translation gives CASSDGTGNTEAFF.

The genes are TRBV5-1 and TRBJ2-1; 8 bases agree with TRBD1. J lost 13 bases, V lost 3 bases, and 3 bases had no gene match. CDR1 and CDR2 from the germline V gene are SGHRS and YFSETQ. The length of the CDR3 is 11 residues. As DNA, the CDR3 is TGCGCCAGCAGCTCCGACAGGGGTCAGTTCTTC. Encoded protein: CASSSDRGQFF. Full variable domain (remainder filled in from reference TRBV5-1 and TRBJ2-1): KAGVTQTPRYLIKTRGQQVTLSCSPISGHRSVSWYQQTPGQGLQFLFEYFSETQRNKGNFPGRFSGRQFSNSRSEMNVSTLELGDSALYLCASSSDRGQFFGPGTRLTVL.

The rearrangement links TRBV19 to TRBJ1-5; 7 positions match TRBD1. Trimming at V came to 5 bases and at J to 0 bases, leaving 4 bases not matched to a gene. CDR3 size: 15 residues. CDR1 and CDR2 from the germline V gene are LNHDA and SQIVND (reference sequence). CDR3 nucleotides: TGTGCCAGTAGTTGGACAGGATATAGCAATCAGCCCCAGCATTTT. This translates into CASSWTGYSNQPQHF.

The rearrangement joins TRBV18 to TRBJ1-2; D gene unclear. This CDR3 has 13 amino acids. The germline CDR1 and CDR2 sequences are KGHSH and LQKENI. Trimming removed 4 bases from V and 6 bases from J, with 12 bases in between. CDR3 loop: CASSQSRYDGYTF. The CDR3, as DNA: TGTGCCAGCTCACAAAGTAGATACGATGGCTACACCTTC.

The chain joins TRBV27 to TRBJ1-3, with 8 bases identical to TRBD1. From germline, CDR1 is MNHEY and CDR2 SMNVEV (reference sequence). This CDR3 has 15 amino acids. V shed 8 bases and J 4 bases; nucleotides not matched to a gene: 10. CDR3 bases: TGTGCCAGCGGTCCTGACAGGGGATGGGGAAACACCATATATTTT. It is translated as CASGPDRGWGNTIYF.

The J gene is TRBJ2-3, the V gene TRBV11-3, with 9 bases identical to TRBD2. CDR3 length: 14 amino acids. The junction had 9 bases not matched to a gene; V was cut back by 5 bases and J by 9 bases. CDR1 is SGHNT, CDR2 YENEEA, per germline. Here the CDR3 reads CASSAGTSQGTQYF. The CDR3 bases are TGTGCCAGCAGCGCGGGGACTAGCCAAGGGACGCAGTATTTT.

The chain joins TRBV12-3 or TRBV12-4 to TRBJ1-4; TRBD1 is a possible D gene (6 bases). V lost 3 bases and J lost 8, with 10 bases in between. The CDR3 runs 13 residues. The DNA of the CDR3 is TGTGCCAGCAGTTTCGGGGGGCGGGAAAAACTGTTTTTT. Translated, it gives CASSFGGREKLFF.

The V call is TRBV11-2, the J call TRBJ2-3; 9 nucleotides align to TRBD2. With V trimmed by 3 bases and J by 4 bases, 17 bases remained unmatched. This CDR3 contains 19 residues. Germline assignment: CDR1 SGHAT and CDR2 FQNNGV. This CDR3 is CASSFPTGTSRTGADTQYF. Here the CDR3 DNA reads TGTGCCAGCAGCTTCCCGACGGGGACTAGCCGGACCGGCGCAGATACGCAGTATTTT.

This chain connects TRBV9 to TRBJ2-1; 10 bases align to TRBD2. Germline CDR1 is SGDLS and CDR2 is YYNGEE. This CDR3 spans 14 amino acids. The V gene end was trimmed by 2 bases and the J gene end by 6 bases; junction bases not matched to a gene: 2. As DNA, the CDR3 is TGTGCCAGCAGCGTGAGGACTAGCGGCAATGAGCAGTTCTTC. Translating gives CASSVRTSGNEQFF.

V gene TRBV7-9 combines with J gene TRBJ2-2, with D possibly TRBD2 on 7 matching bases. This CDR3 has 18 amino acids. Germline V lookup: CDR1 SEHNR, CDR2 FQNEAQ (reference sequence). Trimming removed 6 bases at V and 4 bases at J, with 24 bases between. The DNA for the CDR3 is TGTGCCAGCAGACCAGGGGCCCGGGGGTTAGCGGGCACCGGGGAGCTGTTTTTT. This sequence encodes CASRPGARGLAGTGELFF.

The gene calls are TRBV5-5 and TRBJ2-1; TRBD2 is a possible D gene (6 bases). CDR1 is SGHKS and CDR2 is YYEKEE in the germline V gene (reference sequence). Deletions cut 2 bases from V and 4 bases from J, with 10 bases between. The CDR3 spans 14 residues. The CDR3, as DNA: TGTGCCAGCAGCTTTGGGACTTCTTACAATGAGCAGTTCTTC. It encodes CASSFGTSYNEQFF.

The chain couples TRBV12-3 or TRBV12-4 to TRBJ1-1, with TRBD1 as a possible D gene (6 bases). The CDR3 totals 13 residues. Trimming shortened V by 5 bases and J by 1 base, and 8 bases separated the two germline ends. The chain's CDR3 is CASSTGWNTEAFF. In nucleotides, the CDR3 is TGTGCCAGCAGTACAGGGTGGAACACTGAAGCTTTCTTT.

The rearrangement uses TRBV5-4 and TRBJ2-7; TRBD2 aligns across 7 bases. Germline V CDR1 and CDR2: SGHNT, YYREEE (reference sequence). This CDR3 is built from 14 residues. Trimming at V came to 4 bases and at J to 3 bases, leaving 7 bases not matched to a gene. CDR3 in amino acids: CASSAGLDLYEQYF. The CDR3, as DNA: TGTGCCAGCAGCGCTGGACTAGACCTCTACGAGCAGTACTTC.

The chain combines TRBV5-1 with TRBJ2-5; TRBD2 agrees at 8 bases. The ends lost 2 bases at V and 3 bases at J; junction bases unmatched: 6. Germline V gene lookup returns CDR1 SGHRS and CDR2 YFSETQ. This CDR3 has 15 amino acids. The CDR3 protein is CASSLTGTSKETQYF. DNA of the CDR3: TGCGCCAGCAGCTTAACCGGGACTAGTAAAGAGACCCAGTACTTC. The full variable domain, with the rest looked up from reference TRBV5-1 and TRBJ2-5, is KAGVTQTPRYLIKTRGQQVTLSCSPISGHRSVSWYQQTPGQGLQFLFEYFSETQRNKGNFPGRFSGRQFSNSRSEMNVSTLELGDSALYLCASSLTGTSKETQYFGPGTRLLVL.

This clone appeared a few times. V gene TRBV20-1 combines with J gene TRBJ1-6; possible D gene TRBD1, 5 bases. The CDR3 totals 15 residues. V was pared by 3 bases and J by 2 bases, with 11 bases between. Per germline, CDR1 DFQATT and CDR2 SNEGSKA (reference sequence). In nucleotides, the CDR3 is TGCAGTGCTAGTTTGGGGGGAACCTATAATTCACCCCTCCACTTT. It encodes CSASLGGTYNSPLHF.

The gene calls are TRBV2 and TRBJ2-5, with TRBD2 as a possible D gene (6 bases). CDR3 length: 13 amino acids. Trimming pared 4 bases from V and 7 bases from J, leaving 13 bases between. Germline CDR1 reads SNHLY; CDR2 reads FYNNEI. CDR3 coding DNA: TGTGCCAGCAGTGTGACGGGAGTAGGGACCCAGTACTTC. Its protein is CASSVTGVGTQYF.

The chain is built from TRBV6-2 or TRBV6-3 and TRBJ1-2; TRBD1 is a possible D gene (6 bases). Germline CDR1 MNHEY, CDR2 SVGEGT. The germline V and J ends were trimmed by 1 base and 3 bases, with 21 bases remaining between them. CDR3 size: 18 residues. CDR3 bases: TGTGCCAGCAGTTACTTGGGGGCGTATGCCACTGGGGACTATGGCTACACCTTC. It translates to CASSYLGAYATGDYGYTF.

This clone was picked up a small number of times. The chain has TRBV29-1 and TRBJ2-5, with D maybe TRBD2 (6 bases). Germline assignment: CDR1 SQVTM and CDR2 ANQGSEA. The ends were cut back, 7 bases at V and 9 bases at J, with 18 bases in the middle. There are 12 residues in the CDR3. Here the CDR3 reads CSARDSGVAQYF. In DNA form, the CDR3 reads TGCAGCGCTCGGGACTCGGGGGTGGCCCAGTACTTC.

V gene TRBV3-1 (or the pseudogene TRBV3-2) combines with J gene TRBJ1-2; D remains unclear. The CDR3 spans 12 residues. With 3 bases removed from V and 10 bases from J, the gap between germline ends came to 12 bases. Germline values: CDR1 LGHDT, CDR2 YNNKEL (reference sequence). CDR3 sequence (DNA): TGTGCCAGCAGCCATATGATGGGAGACTACACCTTC. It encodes CASSHMMGDYTF.

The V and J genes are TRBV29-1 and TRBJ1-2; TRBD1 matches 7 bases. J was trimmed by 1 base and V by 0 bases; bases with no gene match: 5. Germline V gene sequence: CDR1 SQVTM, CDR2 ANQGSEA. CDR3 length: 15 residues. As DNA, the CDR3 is TGCAGCGTTGAAGACAGGGGGTTTTTTAACTATGGCTACACCTTC. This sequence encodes CSVEDRGFFNYGYTF.

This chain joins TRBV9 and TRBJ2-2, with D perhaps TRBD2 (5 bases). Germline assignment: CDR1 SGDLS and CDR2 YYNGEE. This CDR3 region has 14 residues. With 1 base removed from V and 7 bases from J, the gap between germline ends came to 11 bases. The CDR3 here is CASSVPQAGGELFF. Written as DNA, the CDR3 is TGTGCCAGCAGCGTACCTCAGGCGGGCGGGGAGCTGTTTTTT.